This record looks at one T cell receptor (beta chain) sequence and its context. No antigen is known for it. No qualities accompany the bases; no much larger clone lies one base away. The entry originates in a study of vaccination effects on CD4 cells after COVID-19 (dated by TCRdb to 2021 to 2024). About the study as a whole: Across the study, the median time from the second dose to post-vaccine sampling was 72 days (range 14 to 241). SARS-CoV-2 spike-specific CD4+ TCR repertoires from before and after mRNA vaccination were compared in COVID-19 convalescent patients and in infection-naive vaccine recipients. A total of approximately 9 COVID-19 convalescent patients and several SARS-CoV-2-naive healthy vaccine recipients were included in the full study. In the study, cultures from other donors were sequenced using the Oncomine TCR Beta short-read assay on an Illumina iSeq 100. Here is what the overall study found, with its caveats: Only a small number of convalescent patients were included, and no early post-infection timepoints were available, which limited the study. In healthy vaccine recipients, vaccine-induced clones were almost all SARS-CoV-2 mono-reactive, with only 1 of 255 cross-reactive with common cold coronaviruses. Clones induced by infection and clones induced by vaccination both contracted markedly at late timepoints after vaccination, which fits with T cell responses waning over time.

Library preparation employed the immunoSEQ multiplex PCR assay. DNA from the CD4+ T cells that had been cultured and isolated underwent TCR beta CDR3 sequencing. The published analysis was carried out like this. Non-productive TCR sequences were removed, reads were trimmed to the CDR3 region, and CDR3s of at least 7 amino acids were retained. The MANAFEST web app was used to identify antigen-specific clonotypes by comparing expansion in peptide wells with expansion in reference cultures. For clones to be considered positive, expansion at FDR<0.05 versus reference and all other wells, an odds ratio above 5, and a frequency above 0.1% in two replicate wells were required. Clonotypes significantly expanded in SARS-CoV-2 spike wells and in at least one common cold coronavirus spike condition were defined as cross-reactive. CDR3 similarity was assessed by Levenshtein distance using the stringdist R package, and unrooted trees were constructed with ape in R 3.6.1. TCRdb obtained this table from immuneACCESS and retained in-frame rearrangements with V and J assigned. These tables miss some clones; where compared with another copy, unresolved V genes account for less than half of the shortfall, and the remainder is unexplained. That table gives V, J and clone size, and the DNA gave D and trimming. For this sample the table gives about 46,000 clones, of which about 74% were detected only once. The ten largest clones represent about 15% of the sample.

From the cysteine through the phenylalanine, the CDR3 covers 13 amino acids. Only CDR3 DNA remains: 39 bases, in frame from the first base. The germline V gene provides CDR1 SNHLY and CDR2 FYNNEI. Trimming takes 6 bases off V and 3 bases off J; junction bases not matched to a gene: 0. The ViraFEST assay stimulated PBMC with viral peptide pools and then used TCR sequencing to identify antigen-specific CD4+ T cell clonotypes by expansion. After less than 13 days of culture, CD4+ T cells were isolated with the EasySep CD4+ T cell isolation kit. Participants received two doses of either the BNT162b2 or the mRNA-1273 mRNA SARS-CoV-2 vaccine. The absence of prior SARS-CoV-2 infection in healthy vaccine recipients was confirmed by negative nucleocapsid antibodies before and after vaccination. Each well held two million PBMC cultured in IMDM containing about 5.5% human AB serum, around 10 IU/ml IL-2 and gentamicin, along with 8 to 10 ug/ml peptides. On days 3 and 7, half of the culture medium was replaced with fresh IL-2-containing medium. Unless otherwise noted, each peptide stimulation condition was cultured in triplicate wells. PBMC were separated from whole blood using Ficoll-Paque Plus gradient centrifugation and were then either cryopreserved at -140C or used fresh. The overlapping peptide pools covered the spike proteins of SARS-CoV-2 as well as those of the common cold coronaviruses HCoV-NL63, HCoV-OC43 and HCoV-229E. The QIAamp micro DNA kit was used to extract genomic DNA from the cultured CD4+ T cells.

The sequence links TRBV2 to TRBJ2-3; 10 junctional bases match TRBD1. The TCR sequence derives from a human donor who received a COVID-19 vaccine. This specimen was CD4+ T cells from PBMCs cultured with HCoV-OC43 spike peptides, taken after COVID-19 vaccination. The intended sense of this specimen's cell subset or site label: HCoV-OC43 spike overlapping peptide pool stimulation. The DNA sequence follows: TGTGCCAGCAGGGACAGGGGGACAGATACGCAGTATTTT. Its coded protein is CASRDRGTDTQYF.